This TCR beta chain was profiled in a study of tumor-infiltrating lymphocytes in oesophageal squamous cell carcinoma. CDR1 is SGHAT and CDR2 is FQDESV in the germline V gene (reference sequence). This CDR3 spans 14 amino acids. Trimming shortened V by 4 bases and J by 4 bases, and 11 bases separated the two germline ends. MiXCR was run by TCRdb on the PCR reads, yielding one entry per CDR3 protein. The profile shows about 12,000 distinct CDR3 sequences, just under 55% of them singletons. Source material: esophageal tumor tissue. The chain uses TRBV11-1 and TRBJ2-1; TRBD2 is a possible D gene (6 bases). The TCR comes from a female donor with esophageal squamous cell carcinoma. The CDR3 region has the DNA TGTGCCAGCAGCTCCCGGGACTTTTACAATGAGCAGTTCTTC. It translates to CASSSRDFYNEQFF.